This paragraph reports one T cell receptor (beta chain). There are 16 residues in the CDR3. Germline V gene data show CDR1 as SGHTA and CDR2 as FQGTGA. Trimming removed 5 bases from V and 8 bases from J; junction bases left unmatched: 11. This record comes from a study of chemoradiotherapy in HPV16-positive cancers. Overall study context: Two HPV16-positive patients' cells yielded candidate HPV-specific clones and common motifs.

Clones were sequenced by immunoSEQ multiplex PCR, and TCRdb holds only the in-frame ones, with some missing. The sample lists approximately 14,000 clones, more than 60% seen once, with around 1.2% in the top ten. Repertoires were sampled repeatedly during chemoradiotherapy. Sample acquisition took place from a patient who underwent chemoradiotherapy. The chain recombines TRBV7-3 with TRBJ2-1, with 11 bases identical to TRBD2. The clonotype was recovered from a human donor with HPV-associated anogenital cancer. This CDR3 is CASSPQIAGGRDEQFF. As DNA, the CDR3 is TGTGCCAGCAGCCCTCAAATAGCGGGGGGGCGGGATGAGCAGTTCTTC.